The next 21 T cell receptor beta chains were all read from a single sample in a study of PD-L1 blockade in urothelial cancer. Here immunoSEQ multiplex PCR was the method, and the copy in TCRdb shows in-frame clones only, minus some. The sample contains around 33,000 clones, 82% of which appear only once. The material was PBMCs, obtained around atezolizumab (anti-PD-L1) treatment. The receptors derive from a man in his 70s with urothelial cancer.

The table lists this clone with a few counts. The J gene is TRBJ1-2, the V gene TRBV6-5; TRBD1 matches 7 bases. Per the germline V gene, CDR1 is MNHEY and CDR2 is SVGAGI. The CDR3 has 14 amino acids. J gave up 6 bases and V 1 base, and 5 bases lay outside the gene matches. The CDR3 DNA is TGTGCCAGCAGTTACTATGGCAGGGGGGATGGCTACACCTTC. Translating gives CASSYYGRGDGYTF.

This clone was seen once. The chain couples TRBV2 to TRBJ2-2; 8 bases are a match to TRBD2. J was trimmed by 1 base and V by 4 bases; bases with no gene match: 11. Per the germline V gene, CDR1 is SNHLY and CDR2 is FYNNEI. The CDR3 covers 18 residues. DNA for the CDR3: TGTGCCAGCAGTGGTCCCAGGGCGGGAGGAGAGAACACCGGGGAGCTGTTTTTT. This translates into CASSGPRAGGENTGELFF. The whole variable domain, remainder taken from reference TRBV2 and TRBJ2-2, is EPEVTQTPSHQVTQMGQEVILRCVPISNHLYFYWYRQILGQKVEFLVSFYNNEISEKSEIFDDQFSVERPDGSNFTLKIRSTKLEDSAMYFCASSGPRAGGENTGELFFGEGSRLTVL.

V gene TRBV4-1 combines with J gene TRBJ2-7, with 7 bases lining up with TRBD2. This CDR3 is 15 amino acids long. J lost 7 bases, V lost 1 base, and 10 bases had no gene match. Germline CDR1 MGHRA, CDR2 YSYEKL. CDR3 amino acids: CASSQVAGRAGEQYF. CDR3 in DNA: TGCGCCAGCAGCCAAGTTGCAGGGAGGGCCGGAGAGCAGTACTTC.

This clone was counted once. V gene TRBV2 combines with J gene TRBJ2-2; 7 positions match TRBD2. The CDR3 contains 16 residues. Germline V CDR1 and CDR2: SNHLY, FYNNEI. V shed 6 bases and J 7 bases; nucleotides not matched to a gene: 14. In nucleotides, the CDR3 is TGTGCCAGCAGGCGTTCAGGGACGACGGGGGGCGGGGAGCTGTTTTTT. Its translation: CASRRSGTTGGGELFF.

The chain joins TRBV21-1 to TRBJ1-2. TRBV21-1 is a recognized pseudogene. This CDR3 has 16 residues. CDR3 sequence reads: CASSKEKRWKRNGYTF. Here the CDR3 DNA reads TGTGCCAGCAGCAAAGAAAAAAGGTGGAAGCGAAATGGCTACACCTTC.

This chain joins TRBV18 and TRBJ2-6; TRBD2 matches at 12 bases. Unmatched junction bases numbered 6, after V lost 3 bases and J lost 0 bases. The CDR3 runs to 19 residues. Germline CDR1 reads KGHSH; CDR2 reads LQKENI. CDR3 residues: CASSPRLAGATSGANVLTF. The CDR3 nucleotides are TGTGCCAGCTCACCCCGACTAGCGGGGGCCACCTCTGGGGCCAACGTCCTGACTTTC.

The chain combines TRBV7-2 with TRBJ2-2; 8 positions agree with TRBD2. The junction had 1 base not matched to a gene; V was cut back by 4 bases and J by 0 bases. Germline CDR1 is SGHTA and CDR2 is FQGNSA. The CDR3 contains 15 residues. The DNA for the CDR3 is TGTGCCAGCAGCTCTAGCGGGCCGAACACCGGGGAGCTGTTTTTT. Protein product: CASSSSGPNTGELFF. Variable domain in full (rest from reference TRBV7-2 and TRBJ2-2): GAGVSQSPSNKVTEKGKDVELRCDPISGHTALYWYRQSLGQGLEFLIYFQGNSAPDKSGLPSDRFSAERTGGSVSTLTIQRTQQEDSAVYLCASSSSGPNTGELFFGEGSRLTVL.

Written as DNA, the CDR3 is TGTGCCAGCAGCTTAGCACTAGCGGAGTCCTACGAGCAGTACTTC. It yields the protein CASSLALAESYEQYF. The chain couples TRBV11-2 to TRBJ2-7; 8 nucleotides match TRBD2. Trimming cost V 1 base and J 1 base; bases outside gene matches: 3. This CDR3 comprises 15 residues. The germline V gene has CDR1 SGHAT and CDR2 FQNNGV.

The J gene is TRBJ1-2, the V gene TRBV7-9; D not certain. The CDR3 has 14 residues. Trimming cost V 6 bases and J 8 bases, with 19 bases left between them. Germline lookup yields CDR1 SEHNR and CDR2 FQNEAQ (reference sequence). CDR3 loop: CASRARQNTMGYTF. CDR3 bases: TGTGCCAGCAGAGCCCGCCAGAATACTATGGGCTACACCTTC.

CDR3 residues: CAISETGYEQYF. In nucleotides, the CDR3 is TGTGCCATCAGTGAGACGGGCTACGAGCAGTACTTC. This chain connects TRBV10-3 to TRBJ2-7; unclear D gene. In germline, CDR1 is ENHRY, CDR2 SYGVKD. The CDR3 runs 12 residues. The V gene lost 2 bases and the J gene lost 3 bases, with 5 bases spanning the gap.

This clone was detected only a few times. The chain recombines TRBV9 with TRBJ2-1; tentative D call: TRBD2 (5 bases). Germline V CDR1 and CDR2: SGDLS, YYNGEE. V lost 3 bases and J 10 bases, leaving 20 bases between the germline ends. This CDR3 region has 15 residues. CDR3 DNA sequence: TGTGCCAGCAGCGCGTTACTAGGCGCGTTAAGGGAGCAGTTCTTC. It yields the protein CASSALLGALREQFF.

The chain joins TRBV28 to TRBJ1-5, with D perhaps matching TRBD1 (6 bases). The CDR3 runs 14 residues. Germline V lookup: CDR1 MDHEN, CDR2 SYDVKM. Deletions cut 1 base from V and 11 bases from J, with 15 bases between. As DNA, the CDR3 is TGTGCCAGCAGTTTATCCCCAGGGGATCCGTCCCAGCATTTT. Its protein is CASSLSPGDPSQHF.

The chain employs TRBV9 and TRBJ2-5, with 8 bases fitting TRBD2. The CDR3 consists of 12 residues. Germline V gene data show CDR1 as SGDLS and CDR2 as YYNGEE. This CDR3 reads CASRGGGETQYF. DNA for the CDR3: TGTGCGTCCCGGGGGGGCGGGGAGACCCAGTACTTC.

The chain employs TRBV7-2 and TRBJ1-1, with TRBD1 identical over 7 bases. After removal of 5 bases from V and 5 bases from J, the junction contained 11 bases not matched to a gene. The CDR3 spans 15 residues. Germline V gene lookup returns CDR1 SGHTA and CDR2 FQGNSA. The CDR3 reads CASSPTWTGWTEAFF. CDR3 in DNA: TGTGCCAGCAGCCCAACCTGGACAGGATGGACTGAAGCTTTCTTT.

This clone has a handful of counts. This rearrangement joins TRBV19 to TRBJ2-3, with 9 bases that match TRBD2. Germline loops: CDR1 LNHDA, CDR2 SQIVND (reference sequence). This CDR3 is built from 15 residues. V trimming: 4 bases; J trimming: 0 bases; junction bases outside the gene matches: 2. CDR3 nucleotides: TGTGCCAGTAGTACCGGACTAGCGAGCACAGATACGCAGTATTTT. It is translated as CASSTGLASTDTQYF.

CDR3 DNA sequence: TGTGCCAGCAGCCGGGACAGGGGTTACGAGCAGTACTTC. It is translated as CASSRDRGYEQYF. The chain recombines TRBV7-3 with TRBJ2-7, with 10 bases lining up with TRBD1. This CDR3 spans 13 amino acids. J was trimmed by 4 bases and V by 5 bases; bases with no gene match: 2. Germline V lookup: CDR1 SGHTA, CDR2 FQGTGA.

The rearrangement links TRBV4-1 to TRBJ1-1; 9 positions agree with TRBD1. This CDR3 is built from 15 residues. Germline lookup yields CDR1 MGHRA and CDR2 YSYEKL. V shed 1 base and J 2 bases; nucleotides not matched to a gene: 2. The CDR3 here is CASSQVTGGNTEAFF. Written as DNA, the CDR3 is TGCGCCAGCAGCCAAGTGACAGGGGGAAACACTGAAGCTTTCTTT.

This clone turned up a few times. This chain links TRBV5-1 with TRBJ1-3, with D hard to call. This CDR3 is 14 amino acids long. V dropped 7 bases and J dropped 1 base, with 12 bases sitting between them. Germline CDR1 is SGHRS and CDR2 is YFSETQ. The CDR3 reads CASSPGSSGNTIYF. In nucleotides, the CDR3 is TGCGCCAGCTCCCCAGGTTCATCTGGAAACACCATATATTTT.

V and J are TRBV19 and TRBJ1-3, with 7 bases fitting TRBD1. This CDR3 has 16 amino acids. Germline CDR1 LNHDA, CDR2 SQIVND (reference sequence). V was clipped by 3 bases and J by 7 bases; unmatched bases: 12. The CDR3 coding sequence is TGTGCCAGTAGTATCATCCCATTGACAGGGCGGAACACCATATATTTT. Protein product: CASSIIPLTGRNTIYF.

The V gene is TRBV6-5, the J gene TRBJ1-1; 8 nucleotides agree with TRBD1. Germline CDR1 and CDR2: MNHEY and SVGAGI. J lost 3 bases, V lost 2 bases, and 5 bases had no gene match. The CDR3 contains 15 residues. CDR3: CASSYPGGADTEAFF. The CDR3, as DNA: TGTGCCAGCAGTTACCCAGGGGGCGCCGACACTGAAGCTTTCTTT.

This clone was seen once. The V and J genes are TRBV11-2 and TRBJ1-1; no clear D. The CDR3 has 13 residues. V lost 5 bases to trimming and J lost 0 bases, with 7 bases between them. CDR1 is SGHAT, CDR2 FQNNGV, per germline. This CDR3 reads CASSPNLNTEAFF. In DNA, the CDR3 is TGTGCCAGCAGCCCTAACTTGAACACTGAAGCTTTCTTT.